The next 23 T cell receptor beta chains were all read from a single sample in a study of blood T cells in healthy people across ages. The use of a sample-barcoded 5' primer and a J-beta primer mix characterized a second PCR of about 7 to 12 cycles. One entry per CDR3 protein results from TCRdb running MiXCR on the 5' RACE reads. The sample has about a million distinct CDR3 sequences, roughly 52% seen once; the top ten hold 13%. What was sequenced was blood. The source is a man aged 25 to 40 in good health.

The chain joins TRBV12-3 or TRBV12-4 to TRBJ2-3, with a tentative D call TRBD1 (8 bases). V was trimmed by 6 bases and J by 4 bases, leaving 17 bases between them. This CDR3 is 15 amino acids long. The CDR3 DNA reads as TGTGCCAGCAGAACAGGGGGGGGGGCCTCAGATACGCAGTATTTT. Translated, it gives CASRTGGGASDTQYF.

This clonotype was detected a few times. This rearrangement joins TRBV29-1 to TRBJ2-5; D unresolved. The CDR3 runs to 13 residues. Trimming took 1 base from V and 3 from J, leaving 9 bases between them. Germline V CDR1 and CDR2: SQVTM, ANQGSEA. CDR3 sequence (DNA): TGCAGCGTTGAAGCGAGACCAGAAGAGACCCAGTACTTC. Encoded protein: CSVEARPEETQYF.

The V and J genes are TRBV7-2 and TRBJ2-7; D is ambiguous. V was shortened by 5 bases and J by 4 bases, with 9 bases between the two germline ends. This CDR3 is built from 12 residues. CDR1 and CDR2 from the germline V gene are SGHTA and FQGNSA. The CDR3 reads CASSQLFYEQYF. CDR3 nucleotide sequence: TGTGCCAGCAGCCAGCTCTTTTACGAGCAGTACTTC.

The chain recombines TRBV9 with TRBJ1-2; D remains unclear. Deletions cut 0 bases from V and 5 bases from J, with 5 bases between. The CDR3 length is 12 residues. Germline CDR1 and CDR2: SGDLS and YYNGEE. The CDR3 loop reads CASSVEGYGYTF. CDR3 nucleotides: TGTGCCAGCAGCGTAGAAGGATATGGCTACACCTTC.

The chain recombines TRBV20-1 with TRBJ1-1, with TRBD1 matching over 9 bases. From germline, CDR1 is DFQATT and CDR2 SNEGSKA (reference sequence). This CDR3 has 12 amino acids. Trimming removed 6 bases from V and 10 bases from J; junction bases left unmatched: 9. CDR3 bases: TGCAGTGCGGGGGGGACAGGGCTAGGAGCTTTCTTT. Translating gives CSAGGTGLGAFF.

The chain combines TRBV7-8 with TRBJ2-1; D remains ambiguous. The CDR3 is 12 residues long. The germline V gene has CDR1 SGHVS and CDR2 FQNEAQ. V gave up 1 base and J gave up 8 bases, with 6 bases separating them. The CDR3 here is CASSLGVHEQFF. CDR3 DNA sequence: TGTGCCAGCAGCTTAGGTGTCCATGAGCAGTTCTTC.

V is TRBV27 and J is TRBJ2-7, with unresolved D. Germline lookup yields CDR1 MNHEY and CDR2 SMNVEV (reference sequence). The CDR3 contains 13 residues. The V gene lost 6 bases and the J gene lost 3 bases, with 12 bases spanning the gap. CDR3 residues: CASSWGSRYEQYF. The CDR3 coding sequence is TGTGCCAGCAGCTGGGGTTCCCGCTACGAGCAGTACTTC.

The chain uses TRBV5-8 and TRBJ1-1; D unresolved. Germline V lookup: CDR1 SGHTS, CDR2 YDEGEE. Trimming cost V 1 base and J 4 bases, with 11 bases left between them. The CDR3 consists of 14 residues. The CDR3 nucleotides read TGTGCCAGCAGCTTGAGGGCAAAGGGCACTGAAGCTTTCTTT. It yields the protein CASSLRAKGTEAFF.

As regards this clonotype: A much larger clone lies one base from this, so it may be a read error. The chain recombines TRBV7-6 with TRBJ2-7; 13 bases are shared with TRBD2. This CDR3 comprises 18 residues. Unmatched junction bases numbered 11, after V lost 1 base and J lost 5 bases. From germline, CDR1 is SGHVS and CDR2 FNYEAQ. The CDR3 loop reads CASSLGLSTSGGANEQYF. DNA for the CDR3: TGTGCCAGCAGCTTAGGGCTTTCAACTAGCGGGGGGGCGAACGAGCAGTACTTC.

This clonotype was seen more than once but under ten times. The chain uses TRBV27 and TRBJ2-4, with 9 bases that match TRBD1. The end of the DNA aligns better with TRBJ2-7, so the J call may be wrong. CDR3 size: 15 residues. Germline V gives CDR1 MNHEY, CDR2 SMNVEV (reference sequence). Written as DNA, the CDR3 is TGTGCCAGCAGTAGCTTTGGACAGGGGCGGCACGAGCAGTACTTC. It encodes CASSSFGQGRHEQYF.

In the case of this clonotype: This may stem from a read error, because a much larger clone lies one nucleotide away. This chain connects TRBV6-6 to TRBJ1-2; 11 positions match TRBD1. Germline V CDR1 and CDR2: MNHNY, SVGAGI (reference sequence). This CDR3 has 15 amino acids. Here the CDR3 DNA reads TGTGCCGGCAGCCCGGACAGGGGGCCTAACTATGGCTACACCTTC. Amino acids: CAGSPDRGPNYGYTF.

V is TRBV29-1 and J is TRBJ2-2; a possible D gene is TRBD2 (5 bases). V lost 4 bases, J lost 3 bases, and 24 bases lay in between. The CDR3 runs to 18 residues. CDR1 is SQVTM, CDR2 ANQGSEA, per germline. CDR3 DNA: TGCAGCGTTGGCCCTTCCATGTCTTCGGGATCAGACACCGGGGAGCTGTTTTTT. It codes for CSVGPSMSSGSDTGELFF.

Only a few counts were recorded for this clonotype. The chain employs TRBV27 and TRBJ2-7; TRBD1 matches 7 bases. This CDR3 is built from 14 residues. V shed 2 bases, J shed 2 bases, and the junction held 3 bases outside the gene matches. CDR1 and CDR2 from the germline V gene are MNHEY and SMNVEV (reference sequence). CDR3 nucleotide sequence: TGTGCCAGCAGTTTAAGTGGACAGGCCTACGAGCAGTACTTC. It translates to CASSLSGQAYEQYF.

The chain combines TRBV29-1 with TRBJ2-6; D is ambiguous. The CDR3 consists of 13 residues. CDR1 is SQVTM, CDR2 ANQGSEA, per germline. The V end lost 3 bases, the J end lost 0 bases, and 3 bases lay between the germline ends. The chain's CDR3 is CSVDSSGANVLTF. The CDR3 DNA is TGCAGCGTTGACAGCTCTGGGGCCAACGTCCTGACTTTC.

J is TRBJ2-3 and V is TRBV20-1; 16 nucleotides match TRBD2. After removal of 2 bases from V and 0 bases from J, the junction contained 8 bases not matched to a gene. The CDR3 is 19 residues long. Germline V gene data show CDR1 as DFQATT and CDR2 as SNEGSKA (reference sequence). CDR3 nucleotide sequence: TGCAGTGCTAGATCCGGGACTAGCGGGGGGGCGTCAAGCACAGATACGCAGTATTTT. This sequence encodes CSARSGTSGGASSTDTQYF.

This chain connects TRBV6-5 to TRBJ1-5, with D maybe TRBD1 (5 bases). Germline V gene data show CDR1 as MNHEY and CDR2 as SVGAGI. The V end lost 6 bases, the J end lost 0 bases, and 12 bases lay between the germline ends. The CDR3 sequence is 15 residues long. CDR3 in DNA: TGTGCCAGCAGCAGGGACCAATATAGCAATCAGCCCCAGCATTTT. Residues: CASSRDQYSNQPQHF.

This clonotype has only one observation. The chain links TRBV15 to TRBJ2-5, with TRBD1 identical over 8 bases. CDR1 and CDR2 (germline): LNHNV, YYDKDF (reference sequence). V lost 1 base, J lost 4 bases, and 11 bases stayed unmatched. There are 17 residues in the CDR3. CDR3 sequence reads: CATSRGGAGGASETQYF. The CDR3 bases are TGTGCCACCAGCAGAGGGGGGGCAGGGGGCGCATCAGAGACCCAGTACTTC.

This rearrangement joins TRBV5-1 to TRBJ1-1; TRBD1 agrees at 10 bases. Losses at the gene ends were 7 bases for V and 5 bases for J; bases not matched to a gene: 8. There are 14 residues in the CDR3. Per the germline V gene, CDR1 is SGHRS and CDR2 is YFSETQ. The CDR3 region has the DNA TGCGCCAGCGCTGGGAGACAGGGGGCAACTGAAGCTTTCTTT. This encodes CASAGRQGATEAFF.

The chain uses TRBV5-1 and TRBJ1-2; no clear D. With 0 bases removed from V and 4 bases from J, the gap between germline ends came to 10 bases. Germline values: CDR1 SGHRS, CDR2 YFSETQ. This CDR3 is built from 14 residues. CDR3 region: CASSLVGELYGYTF. In DNA form, the CDR3 reads TGCGCCAGCAGCTTGGTGGGAGAACTCTATGGCTACACCTTC.

This chain links TRBV7-9 with TRBJ1-1; a weak D match, TRBD1 (5 bases). This CDR3 contains 15 residues. The V gene lost 5 bases and the J gene lost 1 base, with 14 bases spanning the gap. The germline gives CDR1 SEHNR, CDR2 FQNEAQ (reference sequence). The chain's CDR3 is CASSGIGTPNTEAFF. CDR3 DNA: TGTGCCAGCAGCGGAATCGGGACTCCGAACACTGAAGCTTTCTTT.

The chain employs TRBV28 and TRBJ2-1; 7 bases fit TRBD2. CDR1 is MDHEN and CDR2 is SYDVKM in the germline V gene. Trimming at V came to 6 bases and at J to 10 bases, leaving 9 bases not matched to a gene. This CDR3 has 13 residues. CDR3 in amino acids: CASRGLTGVEQFF. CDR3 sequence (DNA): TGTGCCAGCAGGGGACTAACGGGGGTCGAGCAGTTCTTC.

V gene TRBV4-2 combines with J gene TRBJ2-6; D remains ambiguous. The CDR3 spans 15 residues. With 2 bases removed from V and 0 bases from J, the gap between germline ends came to 5 bases. The germline V gene has CDR1 LGHNA and CDR2 YNFKEQ. The CDR3 DNA sequence: TGTGCCAGCAGCCAAACTCACTCTGGGGCCAACGTCCTGACTTTC. It codes for CASSQTHSGANVLTF.

The chain combines TRBV29-1 with TRBJ2-1; D is possibly TRBD1 (6 bases). The V end lost 7 bases, the J end lost 6 bases, and 10 bases lay between the germline ends. The germline V gene has CDR1 SQVTM and CDR2 ANQGSEA. This CDR3 comprises 11 residues. CDR3 bases: TGCAGCGCTGGACAGTCCAATGAGCAGTTCTTC. It translates to CSAGQSNEQFF.